The sequence of this TCR beta chain was determined in a study of breast tumors, draining lymph nodes, adjacent tissues. Broader study findings: Tumor repertoires ranked between lymph nodes and nontumor tissue in diversity, with V and J gene preferences.

Note on this clonotype: Its matching antigen is unknown. This clone may be a read error of a much larger clone one base away. The missing conserved phenylalanine or tryptophan at the end of this CDR3 makes a read error likely.

Each CDR3 protein is one row after TCRdb ran MiXCR on the multiplex PCR reads. The sample lists about 80,000 distinct CDR3 sequences; roughly a fifth were seen once. Axillary draining lymph nodes of breast cancer patients supplied the node samples. J lost 10 bases, V lost 4 bases, and 6 bases had no gene match. CDR1 is GTSNPN and CDR2 is SVGIG in the germline V gene (reference sequence). CDR3 length: 13 amino acids. The clonotype was recovered from a female donor with breast cancer. Some clones in this sample may be carry-over from other donors' samples. Sequencing used axillary lymph node tissue. This chain uses TRBV30 with TRBJ1-6; 8 bases match TRBD1. CDR3 in amino acids: CAWNRGGFSPLHC. CDR3 sequence (DNA): TGTGCCTGGAACAGGGGGGGATTCTCACCCCTCCACTGT.